Listed below are T cell receptor beta chains from one sample, sequenced in a study of Ad26.COV2.S vaccination and SARS-CoV-2 variants. The assay was immunoSEQ multiplex PCR, and TCRdb's table has in-frame clones only and misses some. The sample contains around 300,000 clones, about 87% of which appear only once. Sequencing was performed on peripheral blood, taken in a trial of Ad26.COV2.S vaccine versus placebo. The receptors come from a person between 18 and 60 years old who received the Ad26.COV2.S COVID-19 vaccine or a placebo. The CDR3 runs from the conserved cysteine through the conserved F or W. The order of the fields is clone size, J gene, D gene, V gene, CDR3 protein, CDR3 DNA. D genes are given only for firm matches. Some rows have no size entry. The others give once, few or many, or a class for an expanded clone.

>NA|TRBJ2-1|TRBD2|TRBV10-3
CAISPLVAGGQDNEQFF
TGTGCCATCAGTCCTCTCGTAGCGGGGGGGCAAGACAATGAGCAGTTCTTC
>NA|TRBJ2-5|NA|TRBV6-1
CASSESLTEALGETQYF
TGTGCCAGCAGTGAAAGTTTAACAGAGGCGTTAGGAGAGACCCAGTACTTC
>NA|TRBJ1-4|NA|TRBV2
CASRVGPLRVGKLFF
TGTGCCAGCAGGGTCGGACCCCTTAGAGTTGGAAAACTGTTTTTT
>NA|TRBJ2-5|NA|TRBV5-1
CASSSTSWVETQYF
TGCGCCAGCAGCTCGACCAGTTGGGTAGAGACCCAGTACTTC
>NA|TRBJ2-7|TRBD2|TRBV18
CASSPPAGLAGEQYF
TGTGCCAGCTCACCACCCGCAGGACTAGCGGGAGAGCAGTACTTC
>NA|TRBJ2-7|NA|TRBV11-2
CASSSFGSRTYF
TGTGCCAGCAGCTCATTCGGTTCACGGACGTACTTC
>many|TRBJ2-7|NA|TRBV3-1/TRBV3-2
CASSQVRAHEQYF
TGTGCCAGCAGCCAAGTCAGGGCCCACGAGCAGTACTTC
>NA|TRBJ1-1|NA|TRBV6-5
CASRGGSTEAFF
TGTGCCAGCAGGGGGGGGAGCACTGAAGCTTTCTTT
>NA|TRBJ2-7|NA|TRBV11-2
CASSLVGVGGSYEQYF
TGTGCCAGCAGCTTAGTAGGGGTCGGCGGATCGTACGAGCAGTACTTC
>NA|TRBJ2-3|NA|TRBV5-4
CASSLPSTDTQYF
TGTGCCAGCAGCCTCCCTAGCACAGATACGCAGTATTTT
>NA|TRBJ1-1|NA|TRBV7-3
CASSFRDDTEAFF
TGTGCCAGCAGCTTCAGGGACGACACTGAAGCTTTCTTT
>NA|TRBJ1-3|NA|TRBV18
CASFTARSGNTIYF
TGTGCCAGCTTCACGGCCCGCTCTGGAAACACCATATATTTT
>NA|TRBJ2-5|TRBD1|TRBV6-5
CASSFYRGIGETQYF
TGTGCCAGCAGTTTCTACAGGGGAATCGGAGAGACCCAGTACTTC
>NA|TRBJ1-6|NA|TRBV5-5
CASSYRQQSHNSPLHF
TGTGCCAGCAGCTACAGACAGCAATCACATAATTCACCCCTCCACTTT
>NA|TRBJ2-1|NA|TRBV7-9
CASSSEWGNEQFF
TGTGCCAGCAGCTCGGAATGGGGCAATGAGCAGTTCTTC
>NA|TRBJ1-4|NA|TRBV9
CASSPRTGRENEKLFF
TGTGCCAGCAGCCCCCGAACAGGGCGGGAGAATGAAAAACTGTTTTTT
>NA|TRBJ1-2|TRBD1|TRBV19
CASTETGGYGYTF
TGTGCCAGTACCGAGACAGGGGGGTATGGCTACACCTTC
>NA|TRBJ1-1|NA|TRBV7-9
CASVKSKGNPLRAFF
TGTGCCAGTGTAAAATCTAAGGGTAACCCCCTGCGAGCTTTCTTT
>NA|TRBJ2-7|TRBD1|TRBV7-2
CASSPTGEQYF
TGTGCCAGCAGCCCGACAGGGGAGCAGTACTTC
>NA|TRBJ1-2|NA|TRBV27
CASSPRAGGRYGYTF
TGTGCCAGCAGCCCTCGGGCGGGGGGCCGGTATGGCTACACCTTC
>NA|TRBJ2-1|TRBD2|TRBV11-1
CASSYLAGGHNEQFF
TGTGCCAGCAGCTACTTAGCGGGGGGTCACAATGAGCAGTTCTTC
>NA|TRBJ1-2|NA|TRBV30
CAWTPLYYGYTF
TGTGCCTGGACACCGTTATACTATGGCTACACCTTC
>NA|TRBJ1-2|NA|TRBV4-1
CASSQDMGASYGYTF
TGCGCCAGCAGCCAAGATATGGGGGCTAGCTATGGCTACACCTTC
>NA|TRBJ1-5|NA|TRBV3-1/TRBV3-2
CASSFQGSNQPQHF
TGTGCCAGCAGCTTTCAGGGGAGCAATCAGCCCCAGCATTTT
>NA|TRBJ2-3|NA|TRBV5-4
CASSPDRQDTQYF
TGTGCCAGCAGCCCCGACAGACAAGATACGCAGTATTTT
>NA|TRBJ1-1|TRBD1|TRBV5-1
CASSWSGTGNTEAFF
TGCGCCAGCAGCTGGAGCGGGACAGGGAACACTGAAGCTTTCTTT
>NA|TRBJ1-5|NA|TRBV28
CASSQPGPGGNQPQHF
TGTGCCAGCAGCCAACCGGGACCCGGGGGCAATCAGCCCCAGCATTTT
>once|TRBJ1-2|TRBD1|TRBV6-5
CASSWDSGVNYGYTF
TGTGCCAGCAGTTGGGACAGCGGGGTTAACTATGGCTACACCTTC
>NA|TRBJ2-2|TRBD2|TRBV15
CATSRSGVGTGELFF
TGTGCCACCAGCAGAAGCGGGGTCGGCACCGGGGAGCTGTTTTTT
>NA|TRBJ1-4|NA|TRBV6-2/TRBV6-3
CASSYWGSREKLFF
TGTGCCAGCAGTTACTGGGGATCTCGGGAAAAACTGTTTTTT
>NA|TRBJ2-3|NA|TRBV6-5
CASSDRSTDTQYF
TGTGCCAGCAGCGATAGGAGCACAGATACGCAGTATTTT
>NA|TRBJ2-1|TRBD1|TRBV6-2/TRBV6-3
CASSYSGQMFLNEQFF
TGTGCCAGCAGTTACTCGGGACAGATGTTTTTGAATGAGCAGTTCTTC
>NA|TRBJ1-4|NA|TRBV5-1
CASSLEGWGNEKLFF
TGCGCCAGCAGCTTGGAGGGCTGGGGGAATGAAAAACTGTTTTTT
>NA|TRBJ1-2|TRBD1|TRBV10-3
CAIPGTGAYGYTF
TGTGCCATCCCCGGGACAGGAGCCTATGGCTACACCTTC
>NA|TRBJ2-7|NA|TRBV6-2/TRBV6-3
CASSQSSYEQYF
TGTGCCAGCAGCCAAAGCTCCTACGAGCAGTACTTC
>NA|TRBJ2-3|NA|TRBV7-3
CASSVFGSTDTQYF
TGTGCCAGCAGCGTATTTGGGAGCACAGATACGCAGTATTTT
>once|TRBJ2-7|NA|TRBV30
CAWWQGDSYEQYF
TGTGCCTGGTGGCAGGGTGATAGCTACGAGCAGTACTTC
>NA|TRBJ1-1|TRBD1|TRBV3-1/TRBV3-2
CASSQVQGSTEAFF
TGTGCCAGCAGCCAAGTACAGGGGTCCACTGAAGCTTTCTTT
>NA|TRBJ2-7|NA|TRBV6-5
CASSRTSSYEQYF
TGTGCCAGCAGTCGCACTAGCTCCTACGAGCAGTACTTC
>NA|TRBJ1-5|NA|TRBV9
CASSVGMDSNQPQHF
TGTGCCAGCAGCGTAGGGATGGATAGCAATCAGCCCCAGCATTTT
>NA|TRBJ2-1|NA|TRBV14
CASSQVVRVSYNEQFF
TGTGCCAGCAGCCAAGTCGTGAGGGTCTCCTACAATGAGCAGTTCTTC
>NA|TRBJ1-1|NA|TRBV5-1
CASSWSANTEAFF
TGCGCCAGCAGCTGGAGCGCTAACACTGAAGCTTTCTTT
>NA|TRBJ2-7|NA|TRBV27
CASSFGTFSYEQYF
TGTGCCAGCAGTTTCGGTACCTTCTCCTACGAGCAGTACTTC
>NA|TRBJ2-5|TRBD2|TRBV4-1
CASSHLLAGETQYF
TGCGCCAGCAGCCATCTACTAGCGGGCGAGACCCAGTACTTC
>NA|TRBJ2-4|NA|TRBV7-9
CASSLVGGSAKNIQYF
TGTGCCAGCAGCTTAGTAGGTGGGAGTGCCAAAAACATTCAGTACTTC
>NA|TRBJ2-2|TRBD2|TRBV6-5
CASRIAGGAGELFF
TGTGCCAGCAGGATAGCGGGAGGCGCCGGGGAGCTGTTTTTT
>NA|TRBJ2-7|NA|TRBV7-2
CASSLGVTGRDEQYF
TGTGCCAGCAGCTTAGGAGTCACAGGGCGGGACGAGCAGTACTTC
>NA|TRBJ2-7|NA|TRBV11-2
CASSLAALGGYYEQYF
TGTGCCAGCAGCTTAGCAGCCCTTGGCGGATACTACGAGCAGTACTTC
>NA|TRBJ2-7|NA|TRBV20-1
CSASSPRGNYEQYF
TGCAGTGCTAGTTCCCCGAGGGGCAACTACGAGCAGTACTTC
>NA|TRBJ1-6|NA|TRBV6-5
CASSLDWRSPLHF
TGTGCCAGCAGTTTGGACTGGCGATCACCCCTCCACTTT